A selection of T cell receptor beta chains follows, all from one sample in a study of glioma-infiltrating T cells. Via MiXCR, TCRdb re-called the multiplex PCR reads, giving one row per CDR3 protein. The sample yields about 130,000 distinct CDR3 sequences, roughly a quarter seen once. The source material was glioma tissue, nonneoplastic brain tissue, or PBMCs (not recorded which). Receptor source: a human donor with low-grade glioma or glioblastoma, undergoing nonglioma brain surgery, or in good health (not recorded which). The CDR3 runs from the conserved cysteine through the conserved F or W. D genes are given only for firm matches. A clone size is listed for some rows: how often the clone was seen (once, few, many), or a class if it is expanded.

j_call,v_call,clone_size,d_call,cdr3_aa,cdr3_nt
TRBJ1-1,TRBV27,medium-sized,-,CASRGYRRNTEAFF,TGTGCCAGCAGGGGATACAGGCGAAACACTGAAGCTTTCTTT
TRBJ2-3,TRBV7-3,many,TRBD2,CASSFRLAGSTDTQYF,TGTGCCAGCAGCTTTCGACTAGCGGGGAGCACAGATACGCAGTATTTT
TRBJ2-3,TRBV10-3,many,TRBD1,CAISEQGASTDTQYF,TGTGCCATCAGTGAACAGGGGGCGTCCACAGATACGCAGTATTTT
TRBJ1-1,TRBV4-2,many,TRBD1,CASSLHGTGGREAFF,TGTGCCAGCAGCCTACACGGGACAGGGGGCAGAGAAGCTTTCTTT
TRBJ1-1,TRBV7-3,-,-,CASSPRVNTEAFF,TGTGCCAGCAGCCCCAGGGTTAACACTGAAGCTTTCTTT
TRBJ2-1,TRBV20-1,many,-,CSARPMRGNEQFF,TGCAGTGCTAGACCCATGAGGGGCAATGAGCAGTTCTTC
TRBJ1-2,TRBV5-1,-,-,CASSPGATGGYTF,TGCGCCAGCAGCCCCGGGGCCACGGGAGGCTACACCTTC
TRBJ1-1,TRBV2,few,-,CASSEGLGFTNTEAFF,TGTGCCAGCAGTGAAGGTTTGGGGTTCACGAACACTGAAGCTTTCTTT
TRBJ1-5,TRBV7-8,-,TRBD1,CASSRTGTGGQPQHF,TGTGCCAGCAGTCGGACCGGGACAGGGGGTCAGCCCCAGCATTTT
TRBJ1-3,TRBV12-3/TRBV12-4,-,-,CASSSRTVSGNTIYF,TGTGCCAGCAGTTCCCGTACGGTCTCTGGAAACACCATATATTTT
TRBJ2-1,TRBV24-1,many,TRBD1,CATSGSDRVYNEQFF,TGTGCCACCAGTGGTTCGGACAGGGTGTACAATGAGCAGTTCTTC
TRBJ1-1,TRBV28,many,-,CASRRPGFTEAFF,TGTGCCAGCAGGCGACCGGGGTTCACTGAAGCTTTCTTT
TRBJ2-3,TRBV15,few,TRBD1,CATGTAPTDTQYF,TGTGCCACCGGGACAGCGCCCACAGATACGCAGTATTTT
TRBJ1-2,TRBV2,few,TRBD1,CASSLDGTGLYGYTF,TGTGCCAGCAGTCTCGACGGGACAGGGCTCTATGGCTACACCTTC
TRBJ1-1,TRBV18,-,-,CASSPPGSLNTEAFF,TGTGCCAGCTCACCACCCGGGAGCCTGAACACTGAAGCTTTCTTT
TRBJ2-3,TRBV6-1,few,-,CASSSRTGTDTQYF,TGTGCCAGCAGTTCTCGGACGGGCACAGATACGCAGTATTTT
TRBJ1-1,TRBV3-1,-,-,CASSPWGTLNTEAFF,TGTGCCAGCAGCCCCTGGGGGACACTGAACACTGAAGCTTTCTTT
TRBJ2-5,TRBV4-2,-,-,CASSQDGSLTQYF,TGTGCCAGCAGCCAAGATGGGTCTCTTACCCAGTACTTC
TRBJ2-1,TRBV20-1,many,-,CSARDDYSYNEQFF,TGCAGTGCTAGAGACGACTACTCCTACAATGAGCAGTTCTTC
TRBJ1-1,TRBV20-1,many,-,CSASRSQGEAFF,TGCAGTGCTAGTCGGTCCCAGGGGGAAGCTTTCTTT
TRBJ1-3,TRBV7-9,-,-,CASSFSVSPGNTIYF,TGTGCCAGCAGCTTCTCCGTAAGCCCTGGAAACACCATATATTTT
TRBJ2-2,TRBV6-2/TRBV6-3,few,-,CASSYGYTNTGELFF,TGTGCCAGCAGTTACGGATATACGAACACCGGGGAGCTGTTTTTT
TRBJ2-3,TRBV11-1,-,-,CASSLIGGRTDTQYF,TGTGCCAGCAGCTTAATCGGGGGGCGCACAGATACGCAGTATTTT